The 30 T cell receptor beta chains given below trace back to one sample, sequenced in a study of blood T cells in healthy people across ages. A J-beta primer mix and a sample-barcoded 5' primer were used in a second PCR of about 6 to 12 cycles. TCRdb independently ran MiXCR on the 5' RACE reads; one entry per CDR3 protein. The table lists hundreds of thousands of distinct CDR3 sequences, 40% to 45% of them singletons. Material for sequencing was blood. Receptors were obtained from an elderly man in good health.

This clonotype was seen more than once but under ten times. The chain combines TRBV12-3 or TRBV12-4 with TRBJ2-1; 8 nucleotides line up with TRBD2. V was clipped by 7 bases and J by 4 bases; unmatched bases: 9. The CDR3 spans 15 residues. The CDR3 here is CASTPLAGPYNEQFF. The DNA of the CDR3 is TGTGCCAGCACCCCTCTAGCGGGTCCTTACAATGAGCAGTTCTTC.

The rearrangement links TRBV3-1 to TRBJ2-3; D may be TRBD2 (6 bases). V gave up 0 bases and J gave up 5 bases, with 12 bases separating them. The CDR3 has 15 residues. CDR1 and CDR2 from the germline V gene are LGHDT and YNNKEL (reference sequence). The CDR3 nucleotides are TGTGCCAGCAGCCAAGATCCGGCGGGAAAAGATACGCAGTATTTT. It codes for CASSQDPAGKDTQYF.

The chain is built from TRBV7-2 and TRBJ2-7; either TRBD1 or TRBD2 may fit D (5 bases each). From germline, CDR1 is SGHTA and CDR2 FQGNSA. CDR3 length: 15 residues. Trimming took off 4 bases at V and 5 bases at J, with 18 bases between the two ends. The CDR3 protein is CASSYRDPARDEQYF. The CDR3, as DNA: TGTGCCAGCAGCTACCGGGACCCCGCCCGGGACGAGCAGTACTTC.

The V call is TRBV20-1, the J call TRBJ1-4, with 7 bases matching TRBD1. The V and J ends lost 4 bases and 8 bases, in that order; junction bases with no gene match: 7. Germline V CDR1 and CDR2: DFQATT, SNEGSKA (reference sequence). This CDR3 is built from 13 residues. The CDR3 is CSAIDRVDEKLFF. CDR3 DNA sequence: TGCAGTGCTATAGACAGGGTAGACGAAAAACTGTTTTTT.

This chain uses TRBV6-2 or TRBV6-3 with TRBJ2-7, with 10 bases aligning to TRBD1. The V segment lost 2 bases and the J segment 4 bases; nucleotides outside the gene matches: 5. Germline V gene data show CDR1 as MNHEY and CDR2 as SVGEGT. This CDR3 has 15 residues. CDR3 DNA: TGTGCCAGCAGTTACGAGGGACAGGGGTGGTACGAGCAGTACTTC. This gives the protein CASSYEGQGWYEQYF.

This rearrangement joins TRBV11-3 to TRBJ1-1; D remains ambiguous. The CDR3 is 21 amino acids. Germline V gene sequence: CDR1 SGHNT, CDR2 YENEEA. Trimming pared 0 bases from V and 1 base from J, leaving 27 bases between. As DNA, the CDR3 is TGTGCCAGCAGCTTAGAGATAGGGCAGGAAGATCGAGGGATTACGAACACTGAAGCTTTCTTT. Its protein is CASSLEIGQEDRGITNTEAFF.

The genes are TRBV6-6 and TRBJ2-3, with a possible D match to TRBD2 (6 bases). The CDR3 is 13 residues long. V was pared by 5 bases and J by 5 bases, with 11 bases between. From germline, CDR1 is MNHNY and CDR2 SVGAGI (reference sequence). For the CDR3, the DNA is TGTGCCAGCAGTGACCCGGGGGTAGATACGCAGTATTTT. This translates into CASSDPGVDTQYF.

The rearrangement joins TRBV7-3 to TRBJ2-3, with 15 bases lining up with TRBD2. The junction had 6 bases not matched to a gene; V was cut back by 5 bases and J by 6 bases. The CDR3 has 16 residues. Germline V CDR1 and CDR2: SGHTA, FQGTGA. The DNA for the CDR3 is TGTGCCAGCAGCGCCGGACTAGCGGGAGGGTCGGATACGCAGTATTTT. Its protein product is CASSAGLAGGSDTQYF.

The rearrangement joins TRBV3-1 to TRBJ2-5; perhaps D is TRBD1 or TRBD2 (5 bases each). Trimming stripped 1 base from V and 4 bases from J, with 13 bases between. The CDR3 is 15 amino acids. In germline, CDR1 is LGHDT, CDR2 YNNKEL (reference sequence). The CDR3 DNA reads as TGTGCCAGCAGCCAAGGGCCCGGGGACCCAGAGACCCAGTACTTC. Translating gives CASSQGPGDPETQYF.

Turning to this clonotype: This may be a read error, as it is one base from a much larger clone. CDR3 loop: CANSQASPGTSGGARQFF. The CDR3 coding sequence is TGTGCCAACAGCCAAGCTTCCCCTGGGACTAGCGGGGGGGCCAGGCAGTTCTTC. The genes are TRBV4-2 and TRBJ2-1, with TRBD2 identical over 16 bases. From germline, CDR1 is LGHNA and CDR2 YNFKEQ. This CDR3 has 18 residues.

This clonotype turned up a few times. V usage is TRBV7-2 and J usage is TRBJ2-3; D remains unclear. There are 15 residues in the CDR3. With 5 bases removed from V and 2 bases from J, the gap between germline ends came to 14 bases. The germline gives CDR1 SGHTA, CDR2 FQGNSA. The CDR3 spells CASSPKQFPTDTQYF. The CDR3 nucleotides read TGTGCCAGCAGCCCCAAGCAGTTTCCCACAGATACGCAGTATTTT. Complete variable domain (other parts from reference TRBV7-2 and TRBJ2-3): GAGVSQSPSNKVTEKGKDVELRCDPISGHTALYWYRQSLGQGLEFLIYFQGNSAPDKSGLPSDRFSAERTGGSVSTLTIQRTQQEDSAVYLCASSPKQFPTDTQYFGPGTRLTVL.

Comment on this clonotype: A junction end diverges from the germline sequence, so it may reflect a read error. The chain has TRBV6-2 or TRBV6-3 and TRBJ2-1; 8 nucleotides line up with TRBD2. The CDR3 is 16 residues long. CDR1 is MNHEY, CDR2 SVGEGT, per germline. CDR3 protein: CATSYPGGGTYNEQFF. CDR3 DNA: TGTGCCACCAGTTACCCCGGGGGGGGAACCTACAATGAGCAGTTCTTC.

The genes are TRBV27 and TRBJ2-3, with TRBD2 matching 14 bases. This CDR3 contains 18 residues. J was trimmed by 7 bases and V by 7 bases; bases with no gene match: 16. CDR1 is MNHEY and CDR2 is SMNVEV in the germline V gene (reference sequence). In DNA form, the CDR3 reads TGTGCCAGCAATACCATCGGACTAGCGGGAGGCGATAGGAATACGCAGTATTTT. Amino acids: CASNTIGLAGGDRNTQYF.

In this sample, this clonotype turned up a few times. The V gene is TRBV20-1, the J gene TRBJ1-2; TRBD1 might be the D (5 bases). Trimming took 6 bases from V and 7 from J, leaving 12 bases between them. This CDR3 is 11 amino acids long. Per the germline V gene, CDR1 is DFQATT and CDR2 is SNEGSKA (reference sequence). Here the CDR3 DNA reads TGCAGTGCCCCGAATGGGGCTGGCTACACCTTC. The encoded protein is CSAPNGAGYTF.

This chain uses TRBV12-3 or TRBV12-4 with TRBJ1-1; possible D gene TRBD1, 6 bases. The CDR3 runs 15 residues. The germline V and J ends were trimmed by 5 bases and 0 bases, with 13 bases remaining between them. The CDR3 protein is CASSPHRGVNTEAFF. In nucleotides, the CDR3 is TGTGCCAGCAGTCCCCATAGGGGGGTGAACACTGAAGCTTTCTTT.

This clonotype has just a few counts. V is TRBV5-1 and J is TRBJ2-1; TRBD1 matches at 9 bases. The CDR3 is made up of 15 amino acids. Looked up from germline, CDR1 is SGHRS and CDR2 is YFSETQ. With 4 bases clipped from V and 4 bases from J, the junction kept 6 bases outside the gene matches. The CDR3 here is CASSMLQGAYNEQFF. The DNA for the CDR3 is TGCGCCAGCAGCATGCTACAGGGGGCATACAATGAGCAGTTCTTC. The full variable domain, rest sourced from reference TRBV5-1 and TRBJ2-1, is KAGVTQTPRYLIKTRGQQVTLSCSPISGHRSVSWYQQTPGQGLQFLFEYFSETQRNKGNFPGRFSGRQFSNSRSEMNVSTLELGDSALYLCASSMLQGAYNEQFFGPGTRLTVL.

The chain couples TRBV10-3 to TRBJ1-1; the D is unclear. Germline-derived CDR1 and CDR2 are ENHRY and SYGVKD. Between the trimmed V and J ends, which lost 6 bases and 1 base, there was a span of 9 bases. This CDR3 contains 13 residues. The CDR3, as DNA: TGTGCCATCAGCGAAACGGCGAACACTGAAGCTTTCTTT. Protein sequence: CAISETANTEAFF.

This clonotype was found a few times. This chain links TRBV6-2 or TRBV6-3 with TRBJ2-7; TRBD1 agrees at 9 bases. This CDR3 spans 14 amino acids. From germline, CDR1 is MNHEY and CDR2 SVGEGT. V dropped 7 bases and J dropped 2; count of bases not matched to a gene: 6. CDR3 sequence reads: CASTRGTGPYEQYF. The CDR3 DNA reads TGTGCCAGCACCCGAGGGACAGGGCCCTACGAGCAGTACTTC.

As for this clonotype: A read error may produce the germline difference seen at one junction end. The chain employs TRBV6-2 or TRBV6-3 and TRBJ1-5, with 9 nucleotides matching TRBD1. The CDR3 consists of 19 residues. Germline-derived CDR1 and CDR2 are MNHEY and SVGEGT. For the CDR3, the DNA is TGTGCCAGCAGTTACTCACCGGGACAGGGAATATGGGGCAATCAGCTCCAGCATTTT. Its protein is CASSYSPGQGIWGNQLQHF.

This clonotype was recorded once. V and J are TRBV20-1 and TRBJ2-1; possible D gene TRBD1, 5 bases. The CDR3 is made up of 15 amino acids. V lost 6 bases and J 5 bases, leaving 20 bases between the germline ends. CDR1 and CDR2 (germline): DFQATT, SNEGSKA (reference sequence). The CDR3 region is CSAELGDHINNEQFF. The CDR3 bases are TGCAGTGCCGAATTAGGGGATCATATAAACAATGAGCAGTTCTTC.

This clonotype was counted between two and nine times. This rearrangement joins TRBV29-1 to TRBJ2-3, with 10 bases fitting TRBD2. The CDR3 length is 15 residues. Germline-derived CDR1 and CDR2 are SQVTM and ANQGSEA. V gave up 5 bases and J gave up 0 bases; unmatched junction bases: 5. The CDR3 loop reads CSVTSSGGSTDTQYF. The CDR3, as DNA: TGCAGCGTTACGTCTAGCGGGGGTAGCACAGATACGCAGTATTTT.

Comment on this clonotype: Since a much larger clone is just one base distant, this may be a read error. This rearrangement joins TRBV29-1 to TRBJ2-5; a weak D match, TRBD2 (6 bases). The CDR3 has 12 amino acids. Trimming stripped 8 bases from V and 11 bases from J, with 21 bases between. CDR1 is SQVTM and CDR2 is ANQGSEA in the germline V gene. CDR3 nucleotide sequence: TGCAGCCTACGCAGAACGGGGGATGAGCAGTACTTC. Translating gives CSLRRTGDEQYF.

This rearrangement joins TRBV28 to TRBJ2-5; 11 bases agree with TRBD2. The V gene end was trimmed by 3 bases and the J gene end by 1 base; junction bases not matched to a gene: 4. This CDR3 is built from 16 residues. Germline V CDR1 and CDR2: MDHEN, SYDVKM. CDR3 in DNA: TGTGCCAGCAGTTTCGGGACTAGCGGTATCCAAGAGACCCAGTACTTC. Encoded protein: CASSFGTSGIQETQYF.

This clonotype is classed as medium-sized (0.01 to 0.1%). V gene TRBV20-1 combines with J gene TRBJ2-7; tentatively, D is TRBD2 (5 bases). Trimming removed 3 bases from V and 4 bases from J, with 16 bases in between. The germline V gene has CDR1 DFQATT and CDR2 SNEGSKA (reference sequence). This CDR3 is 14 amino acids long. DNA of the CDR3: TGCAGTGCTAGTAGTCAGTCGAGGGCATACGAGCAGTACTTC. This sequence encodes CSASSQSRAYEQYF.

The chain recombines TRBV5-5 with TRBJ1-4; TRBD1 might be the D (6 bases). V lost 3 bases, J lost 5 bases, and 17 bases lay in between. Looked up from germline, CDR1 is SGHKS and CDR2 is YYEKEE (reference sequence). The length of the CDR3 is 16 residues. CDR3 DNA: TGTGCCAGCAGCTCAGGGGAAAGGGGGAAAAATGAAAAACTGTTTTTT. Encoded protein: CASSSGERGKNEKLFF.

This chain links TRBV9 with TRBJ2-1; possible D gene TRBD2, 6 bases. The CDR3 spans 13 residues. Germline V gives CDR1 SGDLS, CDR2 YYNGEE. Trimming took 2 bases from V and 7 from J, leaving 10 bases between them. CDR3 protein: CASSVGSGNEQFF. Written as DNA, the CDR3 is TGTGCCAGCAGCGTCGGGAGTGGGAATGAGCAGTTCTTC. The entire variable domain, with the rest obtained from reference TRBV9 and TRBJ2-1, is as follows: DSGVTQTPKHLITATGQRVTLRCSPRSGDLSVYWYQQSLDQGLQFLIQYYNGEERAKGNILERFSAQQFPDLHSELNLSSLELGDSALYFCASSVGSGNEQFFGPGTRLTVL.

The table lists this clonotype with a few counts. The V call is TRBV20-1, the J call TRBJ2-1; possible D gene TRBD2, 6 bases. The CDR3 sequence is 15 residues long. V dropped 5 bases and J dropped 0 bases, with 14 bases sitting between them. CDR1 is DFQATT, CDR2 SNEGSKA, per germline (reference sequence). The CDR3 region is CSAEYSGSSYNEQFF. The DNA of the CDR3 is TGCAGTGCTGAATATAGCGGCAGCTCCTACAATGAGCAGTTCTTC.

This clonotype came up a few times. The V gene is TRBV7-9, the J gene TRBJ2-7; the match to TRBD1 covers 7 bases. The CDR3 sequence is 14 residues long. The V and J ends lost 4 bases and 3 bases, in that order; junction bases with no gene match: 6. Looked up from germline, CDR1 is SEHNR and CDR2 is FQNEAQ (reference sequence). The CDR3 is CASSSDRARYEQYF. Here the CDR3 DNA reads TGTGCCAGCAGCTCCGACAGGGCCCGCTACGAGCAGTACTTC.

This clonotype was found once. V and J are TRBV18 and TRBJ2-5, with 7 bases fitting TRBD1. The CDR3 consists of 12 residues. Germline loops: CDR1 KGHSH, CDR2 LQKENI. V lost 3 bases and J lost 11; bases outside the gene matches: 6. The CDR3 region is CASSPLTGKQYF. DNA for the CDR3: TGTGCCAGCTCACCTCTGACAGGGAAGCAGTACTTC.

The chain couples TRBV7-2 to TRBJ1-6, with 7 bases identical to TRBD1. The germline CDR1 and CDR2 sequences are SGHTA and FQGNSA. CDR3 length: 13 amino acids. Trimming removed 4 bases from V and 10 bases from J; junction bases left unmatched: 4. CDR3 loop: CASSWDRESPLHF. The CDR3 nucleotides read TGTGCCAGCAGCTGGGACAGAGAATCACCCCTCCACTTT.